This paragraph reports one T cell receptor (beta chain). What it recognizes is unknown. V dropped 3 bases and J dropped 3 bases, with 12 bases sitting between them. CDR3 length: 14 amino acids. Per the germline V gene, CDR1 is SGDLS and CDR2 is YYNGEE. Template switching by 5'RACE produced TCR cDNA, adding a universal primer site and UMIs. TCRdb recomputed calls from the 5' RACE reads with MiXCR, one row per CDR3 protein. Of a few hundred thousand distinct CDR3 sequences in the sample, about 4% were seen once. These data come from a study of T cells after yellow fever vaccination. Whole-study results and caveats: The bulk population could contribute abundant contaminating clonotypes to FACS-sorted repertoires.

This specimen consisted of PBMCs, obtained 5 days after the yellow fever booster vaccination. The TCR originated in a man aged 18 to 30 who received the YFV17D yellow fever vaccine. The V and J genes are TRBV9 and TRBJ2-5, with D tentatively TRBD2 (6 bases). The CDR3, as DNA: TGTGCCAGCAGCGGCGTGGCGGGGAAAGAGACCCAGTACTTC. Translated, it gives CASSGVAGKETQYF. Drawing the rest from reference TRBV9 and TRBJ2-5, the complete variable domain is DSGVTQTPKHLITATGQRVTLRCSPRSGDLSVYWYQQSLDQGLQFLIQYYNGEERAKGNILERFSAQQFPDLHSELNLSSLELGDSALYFCASSGVAGKETQYFGPGTRLLVL.